This TCR beta chain was identified in a study of cytomegalovirus exposure and HLA in healthy donors. Trimming pared 6 bases from V and 2 bases from J, leaving 14 bases between. The CDR3 covers 14 residues. Per the germline V gene, CDR1 is SGHAT and CDR2 is FQNNGV. Broader study findings: Generally TCR sequences proved uncommon, though certain public TCRs appeared in numerous donors.

A remark on this clone: Its specificity is unknown.

The PCR ran on 60 Vbeta and 13 Jbeta primers. TCRdb's table, derived via immunoSEQ multiplex PCR, lists solely in-frame clones and lacks some. The sample lists under 300,000 clones, approximately 90% occurring once. This TCR was sampled from a man aged 40-49 years in good health and CMV-seropositive. This rearrangement joins TRBV11-2 to TRBJ2-7; a possible D gene is TRBD2 (6 bases). Sequenced sample: PBMCs. The CDR3 loop is CASSFSGPTYEQYF. The DNA for the CDR3 is TGTGCCAGCAGTTTTAGCGGCCCGACCTACGAGCAGTACTTC.